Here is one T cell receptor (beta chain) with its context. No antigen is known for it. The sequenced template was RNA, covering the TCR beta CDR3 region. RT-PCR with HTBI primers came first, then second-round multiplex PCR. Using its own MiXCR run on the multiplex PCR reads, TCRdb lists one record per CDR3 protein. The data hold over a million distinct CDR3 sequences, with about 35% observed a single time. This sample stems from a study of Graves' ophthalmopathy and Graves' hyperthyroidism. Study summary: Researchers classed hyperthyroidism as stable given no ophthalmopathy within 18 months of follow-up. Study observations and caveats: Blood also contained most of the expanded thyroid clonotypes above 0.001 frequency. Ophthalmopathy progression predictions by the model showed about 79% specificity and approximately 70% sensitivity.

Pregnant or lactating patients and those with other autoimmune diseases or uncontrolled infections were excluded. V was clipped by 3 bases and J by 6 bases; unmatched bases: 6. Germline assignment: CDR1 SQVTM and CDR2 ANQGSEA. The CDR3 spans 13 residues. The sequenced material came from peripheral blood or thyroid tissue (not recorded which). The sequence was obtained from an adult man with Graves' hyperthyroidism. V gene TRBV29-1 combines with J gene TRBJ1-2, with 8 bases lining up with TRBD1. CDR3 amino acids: CSVDRTGLHGYTF. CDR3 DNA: TGCAGCGTTGATCGGACAGGGTTGCATGGCTACACCTTC.